A single sample gave rise to the 6 T cell receptor beta chains below, sequenced in a study of T cells in Graves' hyperthyroidism and ophthalmopathy. There were TCR beta CDR3 regions amplified from RNA transcripts. HTBI primers drove first-round RT-PCR of the TCR CDR3. TCRdb ran MiXCR on the multiplex PCR reads and lists one entry per CDR3 protein. The sample holds over 250,000 distinct CDR3 sequences; 22% are singletons and the top ten take roughly 60%. The sample consisted of blood. The receptor set was obtained from a man aged 30 to 39 with Graves' ophthalmopathy.

About this clonotype itself: A much larger clone lies a single base off, so this may be a read error. The chain recombines TRBV11-2 with TRBJ2-1, with TRBD1 matching over 8 bases. The CDR3 sequence is 15 residues long. Germline V gene lookup returns CDR1 SGHAT and CDR2 FQNNGV. Trimming at V came to 7 bases and at J to 5 bases, leaving 10 bases not matched to a gene. The CDR3: CASTTSGQAHNEQFF. The CDR3 bases are TGTGCCAGCACCACCTCGGGACAGGCACACAATGAGCAGTTCTTC.

The chain combines TRBV3-1 with TRBJ2-7; 10 nucleotides agree with TRBD1. CDR1 and CDR2 from the germline V gene are LGHDT and YNNKEL (reference sequence). Losses at the gene ends were 3 bases for V and 1 base for J; bases not matched to a gene: 3. The CDR3 is 15 residues long. CDR3 sequence (DNA): TGTGCCAGCAGCCATTCGGGACAGGGGTCCTACGAGCAGTACTTC. Translation gives CASSHSGQGSYEQYF.

The V and J genes are TRBV5-4 and TRBJ2-7; 7 bases fit TRBD1. Unmatched junction bases numbered 6, after V lost 2 bases and J lost 1 base. The CDR3 consists of 15 residues. The germline V gene has CDR1 SGHNT and CDR2 YYREEE (reference sequence). DNA of the CDR3: TGTGCCAGCAGCTTAATAACGACAGGGTCCTACGAGCAGTACTTC. Translation gives CASSLITTGSYEQYF.

The chain joins TRBV30 to TRBJ2-7; TRBD2 is a possible D gene (5 bases). With 0 bases removed from V and 3 bases from J, the gap between germline ends came to 15 bases. Germline-derived CDR1 and CDR2 are GTSNPN and SVGIG (reference sequence). CDR3 size: 15 residues. The DNA of the CDR3 is TGTGCCTGGAGTGTATTTAGCGCGGCTAGCTACGAGCAGTACTTC. Residues: CAWSVFSAASYEQYF.

V usage is TRBV5-1 and J usage is TRBJ2-5; D not certain. V was clipped by 0 bases and J by 4 bases, with 13 bases between them. This CDR3 is built from 15 residues. Germline CDR1 reads SGHRS; CDR2 reads YFSETQ. The CDR3 region has the DNA TGCGCCAGCAGCTTGGCCGGCAGAGAATTAGAGACCCAGTACTTC. This codes for CASSLAGRELETQYF.

This clonotype was seen more than once but under ten times. The V and J genes are TRBV28 and TRBJ1-4; D remains ambiguous. Germline V gives CDR1 MDHEN, CDR2 SYDVKM. Trimming pared 5 bases from V and 8 bases from J, leaving 6 bases between. The CDR3 contains 11 residues. This CDR3 reads CASSPLEKLFF. The CDR3 DNA sequence: TGTGCCAGCAGTCCCCTCGAAAAACTGTTTTTT.